This T cell receptor beta chain came from a study of T cell repertoires in cytomegalovirus infection. The overall study: Shared public TCR beta signatures pointed to both CMV infection and a matching HLA type. The study's findings and limits: Dominating the ex vivo response were HLA-C-restricted CMV-specific TCR beta clonotypes. Cumulative frequency (of public TCR beta family members) identified carriers of CMV plus the relevant HLA.

This clonotype was observed many times. Its antigen is unidentified. TCRdb reprocessed the reads with MiXCR, giving one entry per CDR3 protein. This table has around 270,000 distinct CDR3 sequences, around 8.7% appearing once. Trimming took off 3 bases at V and 5 bases at J, with 10 bases between the two ends. Germline CDR1 SGHTA, CDR2 FQGNSA. CDR3 length: 13 amino acids. The chain combines TRBV7-2 with TRBJ2-5, with D perhaps given as TRBD1 or TRBD2 (5 bases each). The sequencing input was PBMCs. This TCR derives from a human donor in good health (CMV status not recorded). Some clones in this sample may be carry-over from other donors' samples. The CDR3 reads CASSFGGEETQYF. CDR3 coding DNA: TGTGCCAGCAGCTTTGGGGGTGAGGAGACCCAGTACTTC.